This T cell receptor beta chain was sequenced in a study of blood T cells in healthy people across ages. On this clonotype itself: The antigen remains undetermined.

CDR1 is SGHTA and CDR2 is FQGNSA in the germline V gene. J lost 2 bases, V lost 5 bases, and 9 bases had no gene match. The CDR3 spans 16 residues. The authors ran a second PCR of about 6 to 11 cycles using a sample-barcoded 5' primer and a J-beta primer mix. TCRdb processed the 5' RACE reads anew with MiXCR; each CDR3 protein has one entry. The table includes 650,000 to 1,000,000 distinct CDR3 sequences, roughly 34% detected once. The study, taken as a whole, reports: Relative to aged donors, long-lived donors carried more naive CD4+ cells and displayed higher diversity.

Source material: blood. The origin of this receptor is a man younger than 30 in good health. The chain employs TRBV7-2 and TRBJ1-5; 7 bases fit TRBD1. The CDR3: CASSPGGGKGNQPQHF. DNA for the CDR3: TGTGCCAGCAGCCCAGGGGGGGGTAAAGGCAATCAGCCCCAGCATTTT.